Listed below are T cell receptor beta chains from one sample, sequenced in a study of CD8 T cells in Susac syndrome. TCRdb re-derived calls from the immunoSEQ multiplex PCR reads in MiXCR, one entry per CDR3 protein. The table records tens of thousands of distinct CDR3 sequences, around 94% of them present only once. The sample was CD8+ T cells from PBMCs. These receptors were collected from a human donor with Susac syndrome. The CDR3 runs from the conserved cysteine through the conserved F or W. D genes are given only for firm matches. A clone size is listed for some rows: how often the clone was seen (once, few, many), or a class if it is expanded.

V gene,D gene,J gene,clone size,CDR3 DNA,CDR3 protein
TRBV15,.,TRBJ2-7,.,TGTGCCACCAGCCCGAGGGGGAGAGCCTACGAGCAGTACTTC,CATSPRGRAYEQYF
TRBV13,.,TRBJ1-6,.,TGTGCCAGCAGCTTAGGGTCGCGGTCACCCCTCCACTTT,CASSLGSRSPLHF
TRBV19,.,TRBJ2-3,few,TGTGCCAGTAGTCAAGGTAGCACAGATACGCAGTATTTT,CASSQGSTDTQYF
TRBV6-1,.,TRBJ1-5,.,TGTGCCAGCAGTGAACGGGAACAGTCGGTCAATCAGCCCCAGCATTTT,CASSEREQSVNQPQHF
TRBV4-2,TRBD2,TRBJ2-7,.,TGTGCCAGCAGCCTTACGGGACTAGAAAACGAGCAGTACTTC,CASSLTGLENEQYF
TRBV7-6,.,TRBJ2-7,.,TGTGCCAGCAGCTTAGTGGACAGATCCTACGAGCAGTACTTC,CASSLVDRSYEQYF
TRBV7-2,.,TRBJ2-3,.,TGTGCCAGCAGCTTATCAGGGAGCTTGTTCACAGATACGCAGTATTTT,CASSLSGSLFTDTQYF
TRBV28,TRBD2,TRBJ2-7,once,TGTGCCAGCAGCGCTACTAGCGGGGTCTACTCCTACGAGCAGTACTTC,CASSATSGVYSYEQYF
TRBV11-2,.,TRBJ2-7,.,TGTGCCAGCAGCTCTTGGACAGATAACTCCTACGAGCAGTACTTC,CASSSWTDNSYEQYF
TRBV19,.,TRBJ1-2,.,TGTGCCAGTAGTCCCACCCAGGGGTATTATGGCTACACCTTC,CASSPTQGYYGYTF
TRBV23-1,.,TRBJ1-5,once,TGCGCCAGCAGTCAATCGGAAAGCCTTTATAGCAATCAGCCCCAGCATTTT,CASSQSESLYSNQPQHF
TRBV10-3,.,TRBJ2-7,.,TGTGCCATCAGTGAGCCCATGATGACCTACGAGCAGTACTTC,CAISEPMMTYEQYF
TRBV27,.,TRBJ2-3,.,TGTGCCAGCTTACCGACTCATTATGCGGGAACAGATACGCAGTATTTT,CASLPTHYAGTDTQYF
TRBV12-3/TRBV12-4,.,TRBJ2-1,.,TGTGCCAGCAGTTTTACGGGGAACAATGAGCAGTTCTTC,CASSFTGNNEQFF
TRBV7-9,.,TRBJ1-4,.,TGTGCCAGCAGCTCGACAGGTGGTCCTGAAAAACTGTTTTTT,CASSSTGGPEKLFF
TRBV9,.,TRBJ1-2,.,TGTGCCAGCACGGGACGGCCCTATGGCTACACCTTC,CASTGRPYGYTF
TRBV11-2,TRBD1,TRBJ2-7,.,TGTGCCAGCAGCTTAGGAGGGGGCGTCCGCTACGAGCAGTACTTC,CASSLGGGVRYEQYF
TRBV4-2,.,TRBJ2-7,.,TGTGCCAGCAGCCAAGAAGGGGACAACTCCTACGAGCAGTACTTC,CASSQEGDNSYEQYF
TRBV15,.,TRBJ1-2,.,TGTGCCACCAGCGGCGAGCCGGATCCCTATGGCTACACCTTC,CATSGEPDPYGYTF
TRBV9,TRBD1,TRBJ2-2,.,TGTGCCAGCAGCGAGGGGGGACAGGGGACGAACACCGGGGAGCTGTTTTTT,CASSEGGQGTNTGELFF
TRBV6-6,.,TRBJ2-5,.,TGTGCCAGCAGTGGAGGGGGCACCCGAGAGACCCAGTACTTC,CASSGGGTRETQYF
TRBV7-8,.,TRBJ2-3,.,TGTGCCAGCAGCTTAGTCGGGGGTTTAGGAGATACGCAGTATTTT,CASSLVGGLGDTQYF
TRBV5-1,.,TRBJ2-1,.,TGCGCCAGCAGCTTGGGGGCAGGGGAGTTCTTC,CASSLGAGEFF
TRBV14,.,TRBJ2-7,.,TGTGCCAGCAGCACGGGACCTGGGGACGAGCAGTACTTC,CASSTGPGDEQYF
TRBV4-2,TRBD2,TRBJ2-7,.,TGTGCCAGCAGCCAAACCGGACTAGCGGGGGACTACGAGCAGTACTTC,CASSQTGLAGDYEQYF
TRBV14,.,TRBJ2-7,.,TGTGCCAGCAGCCTCCTCACCGCTGGGCCTACCTACGAGCAGTACTTC,CASSLLTAGPTYEQYF
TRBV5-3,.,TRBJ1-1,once,TGTGCCAGAAGCGTCCACAGGGTGAGGACTGAAGCTTTCTTT,CARSVHRVRTEAFF
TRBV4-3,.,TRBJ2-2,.,TGCGCCAGCAGCCAAGATCGGGGTTACACCGGGGAGCTGTTTTTT,CASSQDRGYTGELFF
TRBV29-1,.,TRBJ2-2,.,TGCAGCGTTGAAGATTCGCGAACCGGGGAGCTGTTTTTT,CSVEDSRTGELFF
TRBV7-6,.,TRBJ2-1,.,TGTGCCAGCAGCCTCCCGTCCCCCTCCTACAATGAGCAGTTCTTC,CASSLPSPSYNEQFF
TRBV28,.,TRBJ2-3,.,TGTGCCAGCACCGCGGGGTTCTCTAGCACAGATACGCAGTATTTT,CASTAGFSSTDTQYF
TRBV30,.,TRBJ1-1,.,TGTGCCTGGAGTGTAGTAGGGGGTTGGAGCACTGAAGCTTTCTTT,CAWSVVGGWSTEAFF
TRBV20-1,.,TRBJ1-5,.,TGCAGTGCTAGAGGCCAGGGGAGGAGGGAGGATTATAGCAATCAGCCCCAGCATTTT,CSARGQGRREDYSNQPQHF
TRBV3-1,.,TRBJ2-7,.,TGTGCCAGCAGCCAAGTCCTCCGGGAAGACGAGCAGTACTTC,CASSQVLREDEQYF